The text below deals with one T cell receptor beta chain. Its antigen remains unidentified. This CDR3 is built from 17 residues. Trimming cost V 5 bases and J 9 bases; bases outside gene matches: 19. Germline assignment: CDR1 LNHNV and CDR2 YYDKDF (reference sequence). This sample stems from a study of cytomegalovirus exposure and HLA in healthy donors. Turning to the study itself: About 85 million unique TCR sequences came from HLA-typed donors in an early release.

The PCR was carried out with 60 Vbeta primers and 13 Jbeta primers. The assay was immunoSEQ multiplex PCR, and TCRdb's table has in-frame clones only and misses some. Found here are about 67,000 clones, 55% to 80% of them singletons; the top ten hold around 1.9%. General observations from the study: An ancestry cluster, one associated with Asian ancestry, reportedly showed fewer N-insertions than the approximately 650-donor mean in a later analysis. One variant, a missense change in DCLRE1C, was linked in a later analysis to TCR beta V- and J-gene trimming. Later analysis indicated greater clonal expansion among HLA-associated TCR beta chains than among equally common other chains.

The material sequenced was PBMCs. This TCR came from a woman between 25 and 40 years old in good health and CMV-seronegative. V gene TRBV15 combines with J gene TRBJ2-1, with 7 bases lining up with TRBD2. The CDR3 region has the DNA TGTGCCACCAGCGAGAGAGTTTTACTAGCGCTCCGTGGTGAGCAGTTCTTC. It yields the protein CATSERVLLALRGEQFF.